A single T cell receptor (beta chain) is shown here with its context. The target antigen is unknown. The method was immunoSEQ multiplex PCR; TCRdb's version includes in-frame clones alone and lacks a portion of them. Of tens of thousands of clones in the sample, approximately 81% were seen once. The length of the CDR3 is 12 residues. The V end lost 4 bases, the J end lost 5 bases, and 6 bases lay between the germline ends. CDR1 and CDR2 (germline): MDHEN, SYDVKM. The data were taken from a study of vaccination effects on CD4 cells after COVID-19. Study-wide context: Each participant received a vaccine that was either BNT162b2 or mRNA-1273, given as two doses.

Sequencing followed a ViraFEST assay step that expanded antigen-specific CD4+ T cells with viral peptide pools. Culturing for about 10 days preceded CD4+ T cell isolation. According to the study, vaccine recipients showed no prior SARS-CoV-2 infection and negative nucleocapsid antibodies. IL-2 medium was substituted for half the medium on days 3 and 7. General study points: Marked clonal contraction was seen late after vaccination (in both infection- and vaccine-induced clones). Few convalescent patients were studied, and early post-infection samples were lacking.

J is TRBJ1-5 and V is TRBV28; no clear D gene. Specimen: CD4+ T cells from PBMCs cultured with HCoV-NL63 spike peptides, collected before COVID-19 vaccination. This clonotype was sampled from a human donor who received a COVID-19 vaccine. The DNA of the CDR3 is TGTGCCAGCAGTTCGTGGGATCAGCCCCAGCATTTT. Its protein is CASSSWDQPQHF.